This TCR beta chain stems from a study of graft-versus-host responses after intestinal transplantation. On the study more broadly: Recipients were all induced with anti-thymocyte globulin, then given tacrolimus and steroids for approximately three years.

Here immunoSEQ multiplex PCR was the method, and the copy in TCRdb shows in-frame clones only, minus some. The sample carries about 17,000 clones, 60% to 85% recorded once. Findings of the study overall: Investigators detected GvH clones in recipient marrow, with some emerging earlier in ileum or blood.

V trimming: 0 bases; J trimming: 0 bases; junction bases outside the gene matches: 3. CDR3 length: 17 residues. Germline V gene lookup returns CDR1 MGHRA and CDR2 YSYEKL. As regards this clone: Its antigen is not known.

Researchers processed graft tissue to release intraepithelial and lamina propria lymphocytes. The receptor was derived from a human patient who received an intestinal transplant, so some T cells may come from the graft donor. V and J are TRBV4-1 and TRBJ2-2; the match to TRBD2 covers 8 bases. The specimen was ileum tissue, collected about 430 days after intestinal transplant. The CDR3 DNA is TGCGCCAGCAGCCAAGATTGGGGACTAGCGAACACCGGGGAGCTGTTTTTT. Translation gives CASSQDWGLANTGELFF.